Listed below are T cell receptor beta chains from one sample, sequenced in a study of blood T cell repertoires in COVID-19. Sequencing was performed with immunoSEQ multiplex PCR; in TCRdb, only in-frame clones are kept and a portion is missing. The profile shows 200,000 to 300,000 clones, approximately 90% of them singletons. The material sequenced was PBMCs or T cells enriched from blood (not recorded which). The receptor source for this set is a woman in her twenties or thirties who had recovered from COVID-19. Each CDR3 is given with its conserved first and last residue. Each record gives: clone size, V gene, J gene, D gene, CDR3 protein, CDR3 DNA. D genes are given only for firm matches. Size is stated for part of the rows, as once, few or many counts, or as a class when the clone is expanded.

clone_size: .; v_call: TRBV30; j_call: TRBJ1-3; d_call: TRBD1; cdr3_aa: CAWSRDRGNVGTGNTIYF; cdr3_nt: TGTGCCTGGAGCCGGGACAGGGGTAACGTGGGAACTGGAAACACCATATATTTT
clone_size: few; v_call: TRBV6-5; j_call: TRBJ2-7; d_call: .; cdr3_aa: CASRPGAGEQYF; cdr3_nt: TGTGCCAGCAGGCCAGGGGCGGGCGAGCAGTACTTC
clone_size: .; v_call: TRBV27; j_call: TRBJ2-3; d_call: .; cdr3_aa: CASSPWGRGADTQYF; cdr3_nt: TGTGCCAGCAGTCCTTGGGGCAGGGGCGCAGATACGCAGTATTTT
clone_size: .; v_call: TRBV27; j_call: TRBJ1-6; d_call: .; cdr3_aa: CASSLGTGNSPLHF; cdr3_nt: TGTGCCAGCAGTTTAGGGACTGGCAATTCACCCCTCCACTTT
clone_size: .; v_call: TRBV19; j_call: TRBJ1-1; d_call: .; cdr3_aa: CASNDRMNTEAFF; cdr3_nt: TGTGCCAGTAACGACAGAATGAACACTGAAGCTTTCTTT
clone_size: .; v_call: TRBV4-3; j_call: TRBJ1-2; d_call: .; cdr3_aa: CASSPLAANYGYTF; cdr3_nt: TGCGCCAGCAGTCCTCTTGCAGCTAACTATGGCTACACCTTC
clone_size: .; v_call: TRBV9; j_call: TRBJ2-7; d_call: .; cdr3_aa: CASSRDLGGQYF; cdr3_nt: TGTGCCAGCAGCAGGGACCTCGGGGGGCAGTACTTC
clone_size: .; v_call: TRBV30; j_call: TRBJ1-5; d_call: TRBD1; cdr3_aa: CAWSGDRGLRGSNQPQHF; cdr3_nt: TGTGCCTGGAGTGGGGACAGGGGGCTAAGGGGTAGCAATCAGCCCCAGCATTTT
clone_size: .; v_call: TRBV11-2; j_call: TRBJ1-5; d_call: .; cdr3_aa: CASSLDPQGSQHF; cdr3_nt: TGTGCCAGCAGCTTGGACCCGCAGGGGAGTCAGCATTTT
clone_size: .; v_call: TRBV18; j_call: TRBJ2-3; d_call: .; cdr3_aa: CASSPPRQGLTDTQYF; cdr3_nt: TGTGCCAGCTCACCACCGAGACAGGGACTCACAGATACGCAGTATTTT
clone_size: .; v_call: TRBV11-3; j_call: TRBJ2-7; d_call: .; cdr3_aa: CASSLETRSEQYF; cdr3_nt: TGTGCCAGCAGCTTAGAGACTAGGAGCGAGCAGTACTTC
clone_size: .; v_call: TRBV5-5; j_call: TRBJ1-2; d_call: .; cdr3_aa: CASSSLWNRENGYTF; cdr3_nt: TGTGCCAGCAGCTCGCTTTGGAACAGGGAGAATGGCTACACCTTC
clone_size: .; v_call: TRBV29-1; j_call: TRBJ1-5; d_call: .; cdr3_aa: CSVLTETNQPQHF; cdr3_nt: TGCAGCGTTTTGACAGAAACTAATCAGCCCCAGCATTTT
clone_size: .; v_call: TRBV11-2; j_call: TRBJ1-3; d_call: TRBD1; cdr3_aa: CASSPRQGSGNTIYF; cdr3_nt: TGTGCCAGCAGCCCCCGACAGGGCTCTGGAAACACCATATATTTT
clone_size: once; v_call: TRBV28; j_call: TRBJ2-1; d_call: .; cdr3_aa: CASTVYNEQFF; cdr3_nt: TGTGCCAGCACCGTTTACAATGAGCAGTTCTTC
clone_size: .; v_call: TRBV24-1; j_call: TRBJ2-5; d_call: TRBD1; cdr3_aa: CATSEATGGSETQYF; cdr3_nt: TGTGCCACCAGTGAAGCTACAGGGGGCTCGGAGACCCAGTACTTC
clone_size: .; v_call: TRBV28; j_call: TRBJ2-1; d_call: .; cdr3_aa: CASSLFSSFPNEQFF; cdr3_nt: TGTGCCAGCAGTTTGTTTAGTAGCTTTCCCAATGAGCAGTTCTTC
clone_size: .; v_call: TRBV28; j_call: TRBJ1-1; d_call: .; cdr3_aa: CASSFPRQDTEAFF; cdr3_nt: TGTGCCAGCAGTTTTCCCCGACAGGACACTGAAGCTTTCTTT
clone_size: .; v_call: TRBV28; j_call: TRBJ2-1; d_call: TRBD2; cdr3_aa: CASRAQREIYEQFF; cdr3_nt: TGTGCCAGCAGGGCCCAGCGGGAGATCTATGAGCAGTTCTTC
clone_size: .; v_call: TRBV28; j_call: TRBJ1-5; d_call: TRBD1; cdr3_aa: CASSSGQVAWPQHF; cdr3_nt: TGTGCCAGCAGTTCGGGACAGGTCGCTTGGCCCCAGCATTTT
clone_size: .; v_call: TRBV4-2; j_call: TRBJ1-2; d_call: .; cdr3_aa: CASSQANRRTGNYGYTF; cdr3_nt: TGTGCCAGCAGCCAAGCCAACAGGCGGACGGGCAACTATGGCTACACCTTC
clone_size: many; v_call: TRBV7-9; j_call: TRBJ2-3; d_call: .; cdr3_aa: CASSPPYRSRGTDTQYF; cdr3_nt: TGTGCCAGCAGCCCCCCTTACAGATCGAGGGGCACAGATACGCAGTATTTT
clone_size: .; v_call: TRBV7-9; j_call: TRBJ1-1; d_call: TRBD1; cdr3_aa: CASSTMTGSGTEAFF; cdr3_nt: TGTGCCAGCAGCACAATGACAGGGTCGGGCACTGAAGCTTTCTTT
clone_size: .; v_call: TRBV19; j_call: TRBJ1-1; d_call: .; cdr3_aa: CASSTGVGLNTEAFF; cdr3_nt: TGTGCCAGTAGTACGGGGGTCGGCTTGAACACTGAAGCTTTCTTT
clone_size: .; v_call: TRBV6-5; j_call: TRBJ2-7; d_call: .; cdr3_aa: CASSTDGGGPYEQYF; cdr3_nt: TGTGCCAGCAGTACCGACGGGGGAGGACCCTACGAGCAGTACTTC
clone_size: .; v_call: TRBV12-3/TRBV12-4; j_call: TRBJ1-6; d_call: .; cdr3_aa: CASSLSGDSPLHF; cdr3_nt: TGTGCCAGCAGTTTATCAGGGGATTCACCCCTCCACTTT
clone_size: .; v_call: TRBV2; j_call: TRBJ1-4; d_call: .; cdr3_aa: CASKRDLEEKLFF; cdr3_nt: TGTGCCAGCAAGCGGGACCTCGAGGAAAAACTGTTTTTT
clone_size: .; v_call: TRBV5-1; j_call: TRBJ1-4; d_call: TRBD1; cdr3_aa: CASSYLTGSNEKLFF; cdr3_nt: TGCGCCAGCAGCTACCTGACAGGGTCTAATGAAAAACTGTTTTTT
clone_size: .; v_call: TRBV3-1/TRBV3-2; j_call: TRBJ1-2; d_call: .; cdr3_aa: CASSPPGVSYGYTF; cdr3_nt: TGTGCCAGCAGCCCCCCGGGGGTTTCATATGGCTACACCTTC
clone_size: .; v_call: TRBV28; j_call: TRBJ1-2; d_call: .; cdr3_aa: CASSPQSRYGYTF; cdr3_nt: TGTGCCAGCAGTCCACAGTCTCGGTATGGCTACACCTTC
clone_size: .; v_call: TRBV10-3; j_call: TRBJ1-3; d_call: TRBD1; cdr3_aa: CAISRTGEIPGNTIYF; cdr3_nt: TGTGCCATCAGCAGGACAGGGGAGATACCTGGAAACACCATATATTTT